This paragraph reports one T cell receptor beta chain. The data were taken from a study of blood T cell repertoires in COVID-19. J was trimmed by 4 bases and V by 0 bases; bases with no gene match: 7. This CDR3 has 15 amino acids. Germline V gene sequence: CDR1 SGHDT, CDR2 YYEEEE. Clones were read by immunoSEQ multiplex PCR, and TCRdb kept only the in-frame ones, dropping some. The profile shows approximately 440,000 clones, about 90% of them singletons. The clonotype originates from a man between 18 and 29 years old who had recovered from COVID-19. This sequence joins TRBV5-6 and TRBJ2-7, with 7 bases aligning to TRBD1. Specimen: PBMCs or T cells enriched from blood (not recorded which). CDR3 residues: CASSLASPGGYEQYF. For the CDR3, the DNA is TGTGCCAGCAGCTTGGCCTCCCCAGGGGGATACGAGCAGTACTTC.